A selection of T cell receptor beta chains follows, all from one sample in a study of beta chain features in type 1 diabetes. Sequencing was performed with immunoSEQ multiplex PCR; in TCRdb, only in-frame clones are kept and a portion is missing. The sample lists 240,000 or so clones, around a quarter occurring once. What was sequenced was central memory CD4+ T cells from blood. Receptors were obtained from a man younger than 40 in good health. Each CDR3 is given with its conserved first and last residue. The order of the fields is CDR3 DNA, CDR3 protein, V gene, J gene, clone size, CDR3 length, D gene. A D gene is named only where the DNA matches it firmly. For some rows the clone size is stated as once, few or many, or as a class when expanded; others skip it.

DNA: TGTGCCAGTAGTGGGACCCGGGCCCGAGAATACAATGAGCAGTTCTTC; CDR3: CASSGTRAREYNEQFF; V: TRBV19; J: TRBJ2-1; size: NA; length: 16; D: NA
DNA: TGTGCCAGCAGCTCCACACCACTAGATACGCAGTATTTT; CDR3: CASSSTPLDTQYF; V: TRBV11-2; J: TRBJ2-3; size: few; length: 13; D: NA
DNA: TGTGCCAGCAGCTTTTCAGGGGCTAGCGGGTACAATGAGCAGTTCTTC; CDR3: CASSFSGASGYNEQFF; V: TRBV7-2; J: TRBJ2-1; size: many; length: 16; D: TRBD2
DNA: TGTGCCAGCAGCTTAATGTCAGGGTACGATACGCAGTATTTT; CDR3: CASSLMSGYDTQYF; V: TRBV7-2; J: TRBJ2-3; size: NA; length: 14; D: NA
DNA: TGTGCCAGCGGGCGTGGGGGCACTGAAGCTTTCTTT; CDR3: CASGRGGTEAFF; V: TRBV25-1; J: TRBJ1-1; size: once; length: 12; D: NA
DNA: TGTGCCAGCAGCTTAGCAAGAGCAGCGGTGGACCCCCATGAGCAGTTCTTC; CDR3: CASSLARAAVDPHEQFF; V: TRBV7-2; J: TRBJ2-1; size: NA; length: 17; D: NA
DNA: TGTGCCAGCAGCTTATCGCGGTCCTCCTACGAGCAGTACTTC; CDR3: CASSLSRSSYEQYF; V: TRBV7-2; J: TRBJ2-7; size: few; length: 14; D: NA
DNA: TGCGCCAGCAGCACAGGGACTAGCGGCTTTTCTAGCACAGATACGCAGTATTTT; CDR3: CASSTGTSGFSSTDTQYF; V: TRBV5-1; J: TRBJ2-3; size: NA; length: 18; D: TRBD2
DNA: TGTGCCACCAGCGGGCGGGGCTCCTACAATGAGCAGTTCTTC; CDR3: CATSGRGSYNEQFF; V: TRBV15; J: TRBJ2-1; size: NA; length: 14; D: NA
DNA: TGTGCCAGCAGTGAAGTGTCCGCAGCCTACGAGCAGTACTTC; CDR3: CASSEVSAAYEQYF; V: TRBV6-1; J: TRBJ2-7; size: few; length: 14; D: NA
DNA: TGTGCCAGCAGCACCAAGTCGGGGACTGAAGCTTTCTTT; CDR3: CASSTKSGTEAFF; V: TRBV7-2; J: TRBJ1-1; size: NA; length: 13; D: NA
DNA: TGTGCCAGCAAAGGAGAGAGTGGCGAGCAGTACTTC; CDR3: CASKGESGEQYF; V: TRBV9; J: TRBJ2-7; size: few; length: 12; D: NA
DNA: TGTGCCAGCAGCTTAGCGGGACAGCACACAGATACGCAGTATTTT; CDR3: CASSLAGQHTDTQYF; V: TRBV7-9; J: TRBJ2-3; size: NA; length: 15; D: TRBD1
DNA: TGCGCCAGCAGCCAAGTAGGGCGGGAGAGGGAGACCCAGTACTTC; CDR3: CASSQVGRERETQYF; V: TRBV4-1; J: TRBJ2-5; size: NA; length: 15; D: TRBD2
DNA: TGTGCCTCCACACCGGGACAACAAGAGACCCAGTACTTC; CDR3: CASTPGQQETQYF; V: TRBV30; J: TRBJ2-5; size: NA; length: 13; D: NA
DNA: TGCAGTGCTGGAGGGGACGAGCAGTTCTTC; CDR3: CSAGGDEQFF; V: TRBV20-1; J: TRBJ2-1; size: few; length: 10; D: NA
DNA: TGTGCCAGCAGTCCTCGGACAGGGCGGGAGACCCAGTACTTC; CDR3: CASSPRTGRETQYF; V: TRBV6-5; J: TRBJ2-5; size: NA; length: 14; D: TRBD1
DNA: TGTGCCAGCAGTTCTCCTAGCGGGTTGAACAATGAGCAGTTCTTC; CDR3: CASSSPSGLNNEQFF; V: TRBV6-5; J: TRBJ2-1; size: few; length: 15; D: TRBD2
DNA: TGTGCCAGCAGTGTGGAGCGGGGGATCCAAGAGACCCAGTACTTC; CDR3: CASSVERGIQETQYF; V: TRBV25-1; J: TRBJ2-5; size: few; length: 15; D: TRBD2
DNA: TGTGCCTGGAGTCCCCGTCCGGGAAGGGGCAATCAGCCCCAGCATTTT; CDR3: CAWSPRPGRGNQPQHF; V: TRBV30; J: TRBJ1-5; size: NA; length: 16; D: NA
DNA: TGTGCAAGTCGCTTAGTTCAGGGTAGGAACACTGAAGCTTTCTTT; CDR3: CASRLVQGRNTEAFF; V: TRBV12-2; J: TRBJ1-1; size: NA; length: 15; D: NA
DNA: TGCAGCGTTGGCGGGGGCGGGATGGGGGAGACCCAGTACTTC; CDR3: CSVGGGGMGETQYF; V: TRBV29-1; J: TRBJ2-5; size: few; length: 14; D: NA
DNA: TGTGCCAGTAGTATAGAGCTGACGGGCAATCAGCCCCAGCATTTT; CDR3: CASSIELTGNQPQHF; V: TRBV19; J: TRBJ1-5; size: NA; length: 15; D: NA
DNA: TGTGCCTGGAGTGGCTACAGGGGTGGTTGGACCGGGGAGCTGTTTTTT; CDR3: CAWSGYRGGWTGELFF; V: TRBV30; J: TRBJ2-2; size: NA; length: 16; D: TRBD1
DNA: TGTGCCAGCAAGGCGGGAGAACGGGACGAGCAGTACTTC; CDR3: CASKAGERDEQYF; V: TRBV25-1; J: TRBJ2-7; size: NA; length: 13; D: TRBD2
DNA: TGTGCCAGCAGACCAGACCGTGCTAGCACAGATACGCAGTATTTT; CDR3: CASRPDRASTDTQYF; V: TRBV5-4; J: TRBJ2-3; size: few; length: 15; D: NA
DNA: TGTGCAAGTCGCCCCCGGGGCTGGGCTAGCACGTACCACGAGCAGTACTTC; CDR3: CASRPRGWASTYHEQYF; V: TRBV12-2; J: TRBJ2-7; size: NA; length: 17; D: NA
DNA: TGTGCCAGCAGCCAGGGACAGAGCACAGATACGCAGTATTTT; CDR3: CASSQGQSTDTQYF; V: TRBV7-9; J: TRBJ2-3; size: few; length: 14; D: TRBD1
DNA: TGTGCCAGCAGATCTAGCGGGTCGACCTACGAGCAGTACTTC; CDR3: CASRSSGSTYEQYF; V: TRBV7-2; J: TRBJ2-7; size: NA; length: 14; D: TRBD2
DNA: TGTGCCTGGACTAACCGGGGAGGGAGGTTTACCGGGGAGCTGTTTTTT; CDR3: CAWTNRGGRFTGELFF; V: TRBV30; J: TRBJ2-2; size: many; length: 16; D: TRBD2
DNA: TGTGCCACCAGCAGTTTCACGACAGGGGGGCACTTCGCTGAAGCTTTCTTT; CDR3: CATSSFTTGGHFAEAFF; V: TRBV15; J: TRBJ1-1; size: NA; length: 17; D: TRBD1
DNA: TGCGCCAGCAGCTTAGGTGGCGACAGGGGCCGGGCCGGGGAGCTGTTTTTT; CDR3: CASSLGGDRGRAGELFF; V: TRBV7-8; J: TRBJ2-2; size: NA; length: 17; D: TRBD1
DNA: TGTGCCTGGGGTACAACAGATACGCAGTATTTT; CDR3: CAWGTTDTQYF; V: TRBV30; J: TRBJ2-3; size: few; length: 11; D: NA
DNA: TGTGCCAGCCTGGCACTCGTGGGGGTCACCGGGGAGCTGTTTTTT; CDR3: CASLALVGVTGELFF; V: TRBV6-5; J: TRBJ2-2; size: NA; length: 15; D: NA
DNA: TGTGCCATCAGTGAGTATACTGAAGCTTTCTTT; CDR3: CAISEYTEAFF; V: TRBV10-3; J: TRBJ1-1; size: few; length: 11; D: NA
DNA: TGCGCCAGCAGTTTTAGCGGGGGTGGGTACATTCAGTACTTC; CDR3: CASSFSGGGYIQYF; V: TRBV10-2; J: TRBJ2-4; size: few; length: 14; D: TRBD2
DNA: TGTGCCAGCAGCTTAGATGGGGGTAGCAATCAGCCCCAGCATTTT; CDR3: CASSLDGGSNQPQHF; V: TRBV11-2; J: TRBJ1-5; size: many; length: 15; D: NA
DNA: TGTGCCAGCAGTTTAGCTGCAGGCCGGAAGGTTGAAAACATTCAGTACTTC; CDR3: CASSLAAGRKVENIQYF; V: TRBV28; J: TRBJ2-4; size: NA; length: 17; D: NA